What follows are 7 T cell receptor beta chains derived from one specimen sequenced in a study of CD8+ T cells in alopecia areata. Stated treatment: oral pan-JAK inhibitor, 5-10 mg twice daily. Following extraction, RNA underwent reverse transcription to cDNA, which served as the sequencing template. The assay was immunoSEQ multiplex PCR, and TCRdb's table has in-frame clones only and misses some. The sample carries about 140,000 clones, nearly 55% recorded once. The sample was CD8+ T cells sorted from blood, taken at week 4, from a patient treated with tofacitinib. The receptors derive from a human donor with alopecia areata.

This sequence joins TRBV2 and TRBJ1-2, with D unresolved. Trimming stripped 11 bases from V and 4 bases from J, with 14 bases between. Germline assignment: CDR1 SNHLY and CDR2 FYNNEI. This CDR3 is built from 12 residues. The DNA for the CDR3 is TGTGCCTCCCTGGGTGAGGGCTATGGCTACACCTTC. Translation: CASLGEGYGYTF. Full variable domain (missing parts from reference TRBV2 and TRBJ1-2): EPEVTQTPSHQVTQMGQEVILRCVPISNHLYFYWYRQILGQKVEFLVSFYNNEISEKSEIFDDQFSVERPDGSNFTLKIRSTKLEDSAMYFCASLGEGYGYTFGSGTRLTVV.

CDR3 bases: TGTGCCAGCAGCCGAACGGAAGGTCATCCCTACAATGAGCAGTTCTTC. Its protein is CASSRTEGHPYNEQFF. The rearrangement joins TRBV7-9 to TRBJ2-1, with D hard to call. The CDR3 has 16 amino acids. Per germline, CDR1 SEHNR and CDR2 FQNEAQ (reference sequence). V was clipped by 5 bases and J by 2 bases, with 16 bases between them. Combining the CDR3 with reference TRBV7-9 and TRBJ2-1 gives the whole variable domain DTGVSQNPRHKITKRGQNVTFRCDPISEHNRLYWYRQTLGQGPEFLTYFQNEAQLEKSRLLSDRFSAERPKGSFSTLEIQRTEQGDSAMYLCASSRTEGHPYNEQFFGPGTRLTVL.

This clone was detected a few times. The CDR3 bases are TGTGCCAGCAGTCCACGGACAGGGTGGGGAGAGACCCAGTACTTC. This codes for CASSPRTGWGETQYF. The genes are TRBV4-2 and TRBJ2-5, with 8 bases lining up with TRBD1. V shed 6 bases, J shed 4 bases, and the junction held 10 bases outside the gene matches. CDR1 LGHNA and CDR2 YNFKEQ come from the germline V gene. This CDR3 is 15 amino acids long.

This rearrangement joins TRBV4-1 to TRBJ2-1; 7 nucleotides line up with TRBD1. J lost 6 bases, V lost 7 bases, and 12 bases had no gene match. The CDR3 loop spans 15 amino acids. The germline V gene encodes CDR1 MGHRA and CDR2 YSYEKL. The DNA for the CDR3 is TGCGCCAGCAACGAACGACAGGGAAGCCCCAATGAGCAGTTCTTC. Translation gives CASNERQGSPNEQFF.

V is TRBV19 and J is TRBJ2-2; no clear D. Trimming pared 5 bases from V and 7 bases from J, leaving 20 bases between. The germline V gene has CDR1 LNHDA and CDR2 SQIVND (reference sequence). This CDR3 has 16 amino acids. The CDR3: CASSALSFGVGGELFF. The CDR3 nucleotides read TGTGCCAGTAGTGCGCTTAGCTTTGGGGTCGGCGGGGAGCTGTTTTTT.

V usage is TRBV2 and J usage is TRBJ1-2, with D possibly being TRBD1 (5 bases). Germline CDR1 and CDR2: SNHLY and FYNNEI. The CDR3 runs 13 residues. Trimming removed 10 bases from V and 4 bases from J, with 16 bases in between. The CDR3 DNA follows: TGTGCCACCACCGGGGGTCCTCCCTATGGCTACACCTTC. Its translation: CATTGGPPYGYTF.

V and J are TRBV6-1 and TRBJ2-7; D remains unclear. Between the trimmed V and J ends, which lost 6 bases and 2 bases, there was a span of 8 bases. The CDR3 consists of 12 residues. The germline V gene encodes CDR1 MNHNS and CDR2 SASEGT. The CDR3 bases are TGTGCCAGCAGCCCCGAACCCTACGAGCAGTACTTC. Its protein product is CASSPEPYEQYF.